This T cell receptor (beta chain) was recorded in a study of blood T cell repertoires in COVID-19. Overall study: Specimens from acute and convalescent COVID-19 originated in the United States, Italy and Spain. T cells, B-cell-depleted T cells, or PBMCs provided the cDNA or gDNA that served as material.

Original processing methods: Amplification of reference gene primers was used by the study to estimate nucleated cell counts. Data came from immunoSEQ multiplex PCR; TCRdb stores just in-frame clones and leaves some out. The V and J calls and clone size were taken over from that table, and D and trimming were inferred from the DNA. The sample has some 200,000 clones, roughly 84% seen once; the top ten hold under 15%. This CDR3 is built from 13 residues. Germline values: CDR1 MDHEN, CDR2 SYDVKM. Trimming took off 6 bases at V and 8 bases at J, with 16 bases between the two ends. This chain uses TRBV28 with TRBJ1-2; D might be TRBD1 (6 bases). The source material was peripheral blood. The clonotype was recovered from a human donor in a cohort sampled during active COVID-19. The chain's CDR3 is CASRTGPVMGYTF. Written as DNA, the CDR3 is TGTGCCAGCAGAACAGGGCCCGTTATGGGCTACACCTTC.